This T cell receptor beta chain is drawn from a study of shared clonotypes between healthy human individuals. Whole-study results and caveats: Richness estimates generally favored naive over memory subsets.

The genomic DNA of each subset was split evenly across several immunoSEQ plates. Each replicate PCR on the sorted subsets used 200 to 250 ng DNA (roughly 27,000 T cell genomes). The table came from immunoSEQ multiplex PCR; TCRdb's copy has only in-frame clones and leaves some out. The table shows about a million clones, with 65% to 75% occurring only once. In the case of this clone: Its target is not known.

CDR3 length equals 18 residues. Germline-derived CDR1 and CDR2 are MNHEY and SMNVEV (reference sequence). Trimming took 5 bases from V and 0 from J, leaving 21 bases between them. Source material: memory CD4+ T cells sorted from blood. Subset defined: CD45RA-negative fraction. This receptor was identified in a young man in good health. The chain carries TRBV27 and TRBJ2-3, with D perhaps matching TRBD1 (6 bases). In nucleotides, the CDR3 is TGTGCCAGCAGTAGAAAAGTGAAGACAGGCGGAAGCACAGATACGCAGTATTTT. This gives the protein CASSRKVKTGGSTDTQYF.